The 6 T cell receptor beta chains in this list originate from one sample, sequenced in a study of shared clonotypes between healthy human individuals. Some clones are missing from TCRdb's copy, which holds only in-frame ones; the method was immunoSEQ multiplex PCR. The profile covers around 100,000 clones, with around two thirds appearing a single time and about 42% taken by the ten largest. The sample taken for sequencing was memory CD8+ T cells sorted from blood. Subset in this sample: CD45RO+ cells pooled with CCR7-negative TemRA cells. The source is a man aged 25-45 years in good health.

The rearrangement uses TRBV6-5 and TRBJ1-2; a weak D match, TRBD1 (5 bases). The ends were cut back, 0 bases at V and 7 bases at J, with 15 bases in the middle. The CDR3 contains 15 residues. Per the germline V gene, CDR1 is MNHEY and CDR2 is SVGAGI. The CDR3 nucleotides are TGTGCCAGCAGTTACTCGGGGGAGGCGGTCGTTGGCTACACCTTC. As protein: CASSYSGEAVVGYTF.

The V gene is TRBV4-1, the J gene TRBJ2-1; TRBD2 aligns across 8 bases. CDR1 MGHRA and CDR2 YSYEKL come from the germline V gene. CDR3 length equals 17 residues. Trimming cost V 3 bases and J 4 bases; bases outside gene matches: 11. In nucleotides, the CDR3 is TGCGCCAGCAGCCAGCTCCGAGCGGGAGACATGTACAATGAGCAGTTCTTC. Protein product: CASSQLRAGDMYNEQFF.

This clone was picked up one time. The chain couples TRBV11-1 to TRBJ1-1, with 9 bases fitting TRBD1. Germline assignment: CDR1 SGHAT and CDR2 FQDESV (reference sequence). The CDR3 is 17 residues long. The V and J ends lost 7 bases and 4 bases, in that order; junction bases with no gene match: 16. CDR3 coding DNA: TGTGCCAGCACCTTTCACGATTGGACAGGGGTCGGCACTGAAGCTTTCTTT. It encodes CASTFHDWTGVGTEAFF. The full variable domain, with the rest looked up from reference TRBV11-1 and TRBJ1-1, is EAEVAQSPRYKITEKSQAVAFWCDPISGHATLYWYRQILGQGPELLVQFQDESVVDDSQLPKDRFSAERLKGVDSTLKIQPAELGDSAMYLCASTFHDWTGVGTEAFFGQGTRLTVV.

This clone appeared a single time. V and J are TRBV7-2 and TRBJ1-3, with D perhaps matching TRBD1 (5 bases). V was pared by 1 base and J by 0 bases, with 10 bases between. The germline CDR1 and CDR2 sequences are SGHTA and FQGNSA. The CDR3 has 16 residues. CDR3 region: CASSLVGALSGNTIYF. The CDR3 nucleotides are TGTGCCAGCAGCTTAGTTGGGGCCCTCTCTGGAAACACCATATATTTT. Drawing the rest from reference TRBV7-2 and TRBJ1-3, the complete variable domain is GAGVSQSPSNKVTEKGKDVELRCDPISGHTALYWYRQSLGQGLEFLIYFQGNSAPDKSGLPSDRFSAERTGGSVSTLTIQRTQQEDSAVYLCASSLVGALSGNTIYFGEGSWLTVV.

The chain has TRBV25-1 and TRBJ1-1; tentatively, D is TRBD1 (5 bases). Germline V gives CDR1 MGHDK, CDR2 SYGVNS. V lost 5 bases, J lost 7 bases, and 20 bases lay in between. The CDR3 runs 15 residues. In DNA, the CDR3 is TGTGCCAGCAGTTCCAGGGAGAGCAACACTGATGAAGCTTTCTTT. Translation gives CASSSRESNTDEAFF. The variable domain in full, with the rest retrieved from reference TRBV25-1 and TRBJ1-1, is EADIYQTPRYLVIGTGKKITLECSQTMGHDKMYWYQQDPGMELHLIHYSYGVNSTEKGDLSSESTVSRIRTEHFPLTLESARPSHTSQYLCASSSRESNTDEAFFGQGTRLTVV.

The chain links TRBV11-2 to TRBJ2-1; possibly TRBD1 or TRBD2 for D (5 bases each). The CDR3 has 17 amino acids. The V end was cut by 0 bases, the J end by 7 bases, with 19 bases between. The germline V gene has CDR1 SGHAT and CDR2 FQNNGV. This CDR3 reads CASSLEVLGVSRNEQFF. The DNA for the CDR3 is TGTGCCAGCAGCTTAGAGGTCCTGGGGGTCTCGAGGAATGAGCAGTTCTTC.